Below, 2 T cell receptor beta chains from the same sample are listed, as sequenced in a study of T cell repertoires in cytomegalovirus infection. For these TCRs, the target antigens are not known. From the reads, TCRdb called clonotypes with MiXCR, one entry per CDR3 protein. The table lists about 270,000 distinct CDR3 sequences, roughly 21% of them singletons. Here the sequenced sample was cultured PBMCs, taken from culture after CMV antigen stimulation. The receptors shown here come from a human donor in good health (CMV status not recorded). Some clones in this sample may be carry-over from other donors' samples.

This clonotype was picked up many times. The chain has TRBV7-2 and TRBJ2-1; 8 bases agree with TRBD2. Germline loops: CDR1 SGHTA, CDR2 FQGNSA. CDR3 length equals 16 residues. The V segment lost 1 base and the J segment 10 bases; nucleotides outside the gene matches: 12. CDR3 loop: CASSLGLGLAQMEQFF. In DNA, the CDR3 is TGTGCCAGCAGCTTAGGTCTAGGACTAGCCCAAATGGAGCAGTTCTTC. The variable domain in full, completed from reference TRBV7-2 and TRBJ2-1, reads GAGVSQSPSNKVTEKGKDVELRCDPISGHTALYWYRQSLGQGLEFLIYFQGNSAPDKSGLPSDRFSAERTGGSVSTLTIQRTQQEDSAVYLCASSLGLGLAQMEQFFGPGTRLTVL.

In its sample, this clonotype was seen a few times. The chain couples TRBV27 to TRBJ2-1, with 10 bases identical to TRBD2. Trimming at V came to 1 base and at J to 7 bases, leaving 7 bases not matched to a gene. This CDR3 is 16 amino acids long. Germline CDR1 MNHEY, CDR2 SMNVEV (reference sequence). The CDR3 spells CASSLLGLATGNEQFF. The DNA of the CDR3 is TGTGCCAGCAGTTTATTGGGACTAGCGACGGGGAATGAGCAGTTCTTC.